This T cell receptor (beta chain) was sequenced in a study of cytomegalovirus exposure and HLA in healthy donors. As concerns this clone: Its antigen is not known.

Findings and limits, study-wide: According to a later analysis, most TCR beta chains associated with CMV appeared HLA-restricted. In a later analysis, TCR association rates varied by HLA locus: DRB1 most, HLA-C fewest.

Germline lookup yields CDR1 SGHNT and CDR2 YYREEE (reference sequence). The V and J ends lost 6 bases and 2 bases, in that order; junction bases with no gene match: 6. CDR3 size: 15 residues. Among the donors, all were healthy bone marrow donors. It was with 60 Vbeta and 13 Jbeta primers that the PCR ran. Clones were read by immunoSEQ multiplex PCR, and TCRdb kept only the in-frame ones, dropping some. The sample contains about 200,000 clones, roughly 13% of which appear only once. The receptor comes from a man aged 50-59 years in good health and CMV-seropositive. The rearrangement joins TRBV5-4 to TRBJ2-7; TRBD1 matches at 12 bases. Sample: PBMCs. In DNA form, the CDR3 reads TGTGCCAGCATCGAGGGGACAGGGGGCCCCTACGAGCAGTACTTC. Encoded protein: CASIEGTGGPYEQYF.